This T cell receptor beta chain is drawn from a study of STAT5B mutations in CD4+ large granular lymphocyte leukemia. Turning to the study itself: Among healthy donors, a particular HLA allele went with more CDR3 'QG' motifs.

On this clone: Its matching antigen is unknown.

Control samples were healthy donors' buffy coats. In the original processing: The detection floor for productive clonotype frequency was 2.59 x 10-5. Sequenced by immunoSEQ multiplex PCR; TCRdb stores in-frame clones only, minus some. The DNA was the basis for D and trimming; V, J and clone size are from that table. The table lists approximately 34,000 clones, around three quarters of them singletons. General study results and limits: TRBV06-family usage was enriched in top patient clones (8/27) versus controls (2/35).

Trimming took off 1 base at V and 0 bases at J, with 10 bases between the two ends. The V gene's germline CDR1 is LNHDA and CDR2 SQIVND (reference sequence). This CDR3 has 15 residues. Sequencing was carried out using CD4+ T cells from blood buffy coats. The gene calls are TRBV19 and TRBJ2-7; D ambiguous. This clonotype originated in a human donor in good health. The DNA of the CDR3 is TGTGCCAGTAGTATAGGGCAGGACCCCTCCTACGAGCAGTACTTC. Protein product: CASSIGQDPSYEQYF.